This T cell receptor (beta chain) was sequenced in a study of blood T cells in healthy people across ages. Regarding the study as a whole: The percentage of naive T cells correlated strongly with TCR beta diversity.

A note on this clonotype: Its antigen remains unidentified.

V gave up 5 bases and J gave up 4 bases; unmatched junction bases: 10. Germline V CDR1 and CDR2: MNHEY, SMNVEV (reference sequence). This CDR3 has 15 amino acids. Through a sample-barcoded 5' primer and a J-beta primer mix, a second PCR was run for about 6 to 11 cycles. A template-switch adaptor containing 12 random nucleotides labeled each cDNA molecule. Via MiXCR, TCRdb re-called the 5' RACE reads, giving one row per CDR3 protein. The repertoire holds approximately 2,000,000 distinct CDR3 sequences, with about two fifths as singletons. V is TRBV27 and J is TRBJ2-7; 8 nucleotides match TRBD1. The sample taken for sequencing was blood. The sequence was obtained from a human donor in good health. CDR3 sequence: CASSPLGQGAYEQYF. The CDR3 bases are TGTGCCAGCAGTCCTCTGGGGCAGGGGGCTTACGAGCAGTACTTC.